Shown below are 6 T cell receptor beta chains from a single sample sequenced in a study of cytomegalovirus exposure and HLA in healthy donors. Vbeta (60) and Jbeta (13) primers were used in the PCR. The repertoire was sequenced with immunoSEQ multiplex PCR; TCRdb's copy has only in-frame clones and lacks some. Here the sample spans 220,000 or so clones, around four fifths being singletons. The sample was PBMCs. The origin of the receptors is a male donor in good health and CMV-seronegative.

The gene calls are TRBV10-3 and TRBJ1-2, with D tentatively TRBD1 (5 bases). V was shortened by 6 bases and J by 5 bases, with 10 bases between the two germline ends. The CDR3 covers 12 residues. CDR1 and CDR2 (germline): ENHRY, SYGVKD. CDR3 amino acids: CAIRGQDYGYTF. CDR3 nucleotides: TGTGCCATCAGGGGGCAGGATTATGGCTACACCTTC.

V is TRBV14 and J is TRBJ2-2; 10 nucleotides line up with TRBD1. Germline loops: CDR1 SGHDN, CDR2 FVKESK. The CDR3 runs to 16 residues. Trimming at V came to 1 base and at J to 3 bases, leaving 2 bases not matched to a gene. The DNA for the CDR3 is TGTGCCAGCAGCCAAGCGACAGGGGGCTACACCGGGGAGCTGTTTTTT. It encodes CASSQATGGYTGELFF.

This clone occurred a few times. J is TRBJ1-5 and V is TRBV27; D is possibly TRBD1 (5 bases). CDR1 is MNHEY and CDR2 is SMNVEV in the germline V gene (reference sequence). The CDR3 consists of 13 residues. V shed 3 bases and J shed 4 bases, with 7 bases lying between them. The CDR3 coding sequence is TGTGCCAGCAGTTTTCAGGGTAATCAGCCCCAGCATTTT. Translating gives CASSFQGNQPQHF.

This rearrangement joins TRBV5-1 to TRBJ1-3, with D maybe TRBD1 (5 bases). The CDR3 runs to 15 residues. From germline, CDR1 is SGHRS and CDR2 YFSETQ. V gave up 4 bases and J gave up 0 bases, with 11 bases separating them. The CDR3 DNA reads TGCGCCAGCAGCGCGGGGGGGAGCTCTGGAAACACCATATATTTT. This encodes CASSAGGSSGNTIYF.

The chain carries TRBV27 and TRBJ1-2, with D hard to call. The CDR3 has 11 amino acids. Looked up from germline, CDR1 is MNHEY and CDR2 is SMNVEV (reference sequence). Trimming shortened V by 8 bases and J by 8 bases, and 12 bases separated the two germline ends. CDR3: CASGRGMGYTF. The CDR3 nucleotides are TGTGCCAGCGGGCGGGGTATGGGCTACACCTTC.

The chain uses TRBV7-9 and TRBJ1-3; TRBD1 agrees at 7 bases. CDR1 and CDR2 from the germline V gene are SEHNR and FQNEAQ (reference sequence). J lost 0 bases, V lost 4 bases, and 6 bases had no gene match. This CDR3 has 16 amino acids. CDR3: CASSSTGVLSGNTIYF. As DNA, the CDR3 is TGTGCCAGCAGCTCCACAGGGGTGCTCTCTGGAAACACCATATATTTT.